The rows below give T cell receptor beta chains drawn from one sample of a study of blood T cells in healthy people across ages. One entry per CDR3 protein results from TCRdb running MiXCR on the 5' RACE reads. The table includes more than 1,400,000 distinct CDR3 sequences, about 43% detected once. Material: blood. The receptors here all came from a woman between 18 and 29 years old in good health. Each CDR3 is given with its conserved first and last residue. A D gene is named only where the DNA matches it firmly.

D: TRBD1
J: TRBJ1-1
V: TRBV28
CDR3: CASGDRGLNTEAFF

D: TRBD2
J: TRBJ2-3
V: TRBV28
CDR3: CASNLSRGSGRSDTQYF

D: .
J: TRBJ1-2
V: TRBV14
CDR3: CASSQDRSGDYGYTF

D: TRBD2
J: TRBJ2-3
V: TRBV7-2
CDR3: CASSAGLGSTDTQYF

D: TRBD1
J: TRBJ1-2
V: TRBV12-3/TRBV12-4
CDR3: CASSLDRWQGDDYGYTF

D: .
J: TRBJ2-1
V: TRBV19
CDR3: CASQGPYNEQFF

D: .
J: TRBJ1-5
V: TRBV7-9
CDR3: CASSVGPKPQHF

D: TRBD1
J: TRBJ1-2
V: TRBV28
CDR3: CASSPYGLTGDRDGQNYGYTF

D: TRBD2
J: TRBJ2-1
V: TRBV6-1
CDR3: CASTGREVKDSLYNEQFF

D: TRBD1
J: TRBJ2-5
V: TRBV5-1
CDR3: CASSVQGDNEQYF

D: .
J: TRBJ2-7
V: TRBV14
CDR3: CASSQVGHPTYEQYF